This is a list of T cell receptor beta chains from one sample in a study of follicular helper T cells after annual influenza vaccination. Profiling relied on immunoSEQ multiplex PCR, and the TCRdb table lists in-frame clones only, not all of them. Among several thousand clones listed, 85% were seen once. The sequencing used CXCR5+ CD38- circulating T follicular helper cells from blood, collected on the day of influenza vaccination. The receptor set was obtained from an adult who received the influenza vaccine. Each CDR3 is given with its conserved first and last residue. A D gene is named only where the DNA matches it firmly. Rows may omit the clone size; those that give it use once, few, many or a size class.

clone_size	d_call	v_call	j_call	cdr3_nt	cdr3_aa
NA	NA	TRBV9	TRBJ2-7	TGTGCCAGCAGCGGACCTATAGAGTACGAGCAGTACTTC	CASSGPIEYEQYF
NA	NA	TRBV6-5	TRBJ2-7	TGTGCCAGCAGTTACCGAGGGGGCGGGGGAGCGTACGAGCAGTACTTC	CASSYRGGGGAYEQYF
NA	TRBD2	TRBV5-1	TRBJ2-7	TGCGCCAGCAGCTACCCATTGGGACTAGCGGGAGGGCAGGCCTACGAGCAGTACTTC	CASSYPLGLAGGQAYEQYF
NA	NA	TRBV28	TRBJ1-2	TGTGCCAGCAGTTTCCCCCTGGGTAAAGACTATGGCTACACCTTC	CASSFPLGKDYGYTF
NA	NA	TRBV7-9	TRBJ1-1	TGTGCCAGCAGCTTAGAGCAGGGGCACACTGAAGCTTTCTTT	CASSLEQGHTEAFF
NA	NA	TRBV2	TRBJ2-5	TGTGCCAGCGGGGGTATGTTCAGGGTAGGAGAGACCCAGTACTTC	CASGGMFRVGETQYF
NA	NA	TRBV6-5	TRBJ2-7	TGTGCCAGCAGTCCTAGGACGGGGGGCGTTGGATACTTC	CASSPRTGGVGYF
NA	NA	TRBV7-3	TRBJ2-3	TGTGCCAGCAGCGCCGCAGATACGCAGTATTTT	CASSAADTQYF
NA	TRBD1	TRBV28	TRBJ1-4	TGTGCCAGCAGTGGGGACAGCGTCGCAACTAATGAAAAACTGTTTTTT	CASSGDSVATNEKLFF
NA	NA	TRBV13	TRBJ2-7	TGTGCCAGCAGCTTAGAGACCCCTTTAGGAAGGGGAGAGGCGACCTACGAGCAGTACTTC	CASSLETPLGRGEATYEQYF
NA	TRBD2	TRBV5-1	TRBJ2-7	TGCGCCAGCAGCTTGGGACTAGCGGGCTCCTACGAGCAGTACTTC	CASSLGLAGSYEQYF
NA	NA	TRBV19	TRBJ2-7	TGTGCCAGTAGTGAAGCCGGGACCCGCTCCGGGCAGTACTTC	CASSEAGTRSGQYF
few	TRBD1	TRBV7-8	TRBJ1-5	TGTGCCAGCAGCTTATCAGGGGGTCATAGCAATCAGCCCCAGCATTTT	CASSLSGGHSNQPQHF
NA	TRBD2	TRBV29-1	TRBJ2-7	TGCAGCGTTGGGGCTAGCGGGAGTGGCTACGAGCAGTACTTC	CSVGASGSGYEQYF
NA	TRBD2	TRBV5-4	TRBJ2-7	TGTGCCAGCAGCAGACTAGCGGGAGACTACGAGCAGTACTTC	CASSRLAGDYEQYF
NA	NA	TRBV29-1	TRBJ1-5	TGCAGCGTTGGCAGTCGGAATCAGCCCCAGCATTTT	CSVGSRNQPQHF
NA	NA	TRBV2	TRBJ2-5	TGTGCCAGCAACAAATTCTCTGCACAAGAGACCCAGTACTTC	CASNKFSAQETQYF
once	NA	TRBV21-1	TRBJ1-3	TGTGCCAGCAGCAAAGAGGTTATGGGAAACACCATATATTTT	CASSKEVMGNTIYF
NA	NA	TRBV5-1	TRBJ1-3	TGCGCCAGCAGCTTGGAAGGGGCGGCAGGGAGCTCTGGAAACACCATATATTTT	CASSLEGAAGSSGNTIYF
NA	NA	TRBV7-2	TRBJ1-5	TGTGCCAGCAGCTTAGTACGAGGAGGGGCACAGCCCCAGCATTTT	CASSLVRGGAQPQHF
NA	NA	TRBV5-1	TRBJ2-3	TGCGCCAGCAGCGACGGGGCTCCGGATACGCAGTATTTT	CASSDGAPDTQYF
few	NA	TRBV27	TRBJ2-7	TGTGCCAGCAGTTTAACTAGGGGCGAGCAGTACTTC	CASSLTRGEQYF
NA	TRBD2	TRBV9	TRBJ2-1	TGTGCCAGCAGCGTAGATGCTAGCGGGAACAGTTACAATGAGCAGTTCTTC	CASSVDASGNSYNEQFF
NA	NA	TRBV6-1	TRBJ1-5	TGTGCCAGCAGTGAAAAGGTCCGGGGAACTCAGCCCCAGCATTTT	CASSEKVRGTQPQHF
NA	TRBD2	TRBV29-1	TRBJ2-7	TGCAGCGTTGGACTAGCGGTTCCCTACGAGCAGTACTTC	CSVGLAVPYEQYF
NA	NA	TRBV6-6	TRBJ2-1	TGTGCCAGCAGTTACGGTTGGAATGAGCAGTTCTTC	CASSYGWNEQFF
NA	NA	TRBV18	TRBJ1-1	TGTGCCAGCTCACCACCGACCGTATGGAACACTGAAGCTTTCTTT	CASSPPTVWNTEAFF
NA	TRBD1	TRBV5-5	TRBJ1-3	TGTGCCAGCAGTTCCCGGACAGGGCCCAGCTCTGGAAACACCATATATTTT	CASSSRTGPSSGNTIYF